This T cell receptor (beta chain) derives from a study of blood T cells in healthy people across ages. This clonotype came up a few times. Primed by a sample-barcoded 5' primer and a J-beta primer mix, a second PCR proceeded for roughly 7 to 11 cycles. TCRdb called the 5' RACE reads again in MiXCR, with one record for every CDR3 protein. This table holds 1.4 million to 1.5 million distinct CDR3 sequences, about 40% found once. The trim removed 2 bases at V and 2 bases at J, leaving 3 bases unmatched. The CDR3 contains 15 residues. Germline CDR1 SGHNT, CDR2 YYREEE (reference sequence). Sequencing input: blood. J is TRBJ2-5 and V is TRBV5-4; 10 bases line up with TRBD1. This TCR came from a woman aged 18-29 years in good health. The CDR3 coding sequence is TGTGCCAGCAGCTTCAGGACAGGGGGACAAGAGACCCAGTACTTC. It codes for CASSFRTGGQETQYF. Using reference TRBV5-4 and TRBJ2-5 for the parts outside the CDR3, the full variable domain is ETGVTQSPTHLIKTRGQQVTLRCSSQSGHNTVSWYQQALGQGPQFIFQYYREEENGRGNFPPRFSGLQFPNYSSELNVNALELDDSALYLCASSFRTGGQETQYFGPGTRLLVL.